This passage covers 23 T cell receptor beta chains from one sample sequenced in a study of T cell responses to AZD1222 COVID-19 vaccine. Method: immunoSEQ multiplex PCR; TCRdb's copy keeps in-frame clones and lacks some. The sample holds around 160,000 clones, 91% seen once. Sequencing was performed on peripheral blood, taken on day 0 of AZD1222 vaccination. The receptors were gathered from an adult in good health.

The V call is TRBV6-5, the J call TRBJ2-1, with D perhaps being TRBD1 or TRBD2 (5 bases each). The germline gives CDR1 MNHEY, CDR2 SVGAGI. CDR3 length: 13 amino acids. V was cut by 5 bases and J by 7 bases, with 12 bases left in between. In DNA, the CDR3 is TGTGCCAGCAGTCCGGGACGACTAAATGAGCAGTTCTTC. It specifies CASSPGRLNEQFF.

V usage is TRBV27 and J usage is TRBJ1-3; D may be TRBD1 (6 bases). This CDR3 has 14 residues. The V gene lost 5 bases and the J gene lost 3 bases, with 11 bases spanning the gap. Per germline, CDR1 MNHEY and CDR2 SMNVEV (reference sequence). CDR3 nucleotides: TGTGCCAGCAGTGAACAGGGCTATGGAAACACCATATATTTT. It encodes CASSEQGYGNTIYF.

V and J are TRBV5-1 and TRBJ1-4, with D hard to call. CDR1 is SGHRS and CDR2 is YFSETQ in the germline V gene. V was clipped by 4 bases and J by 6 bases, with 13 bases between them. The CDR3 length is 14 residues. CDR3 nucleotide sequence: TGCGCCAGCAGCCCCTCGGGAATGGATGAAAAACTGTTTTTT. As protein: CASSPSGMDEKLFF.

V gene TRBV11-3 combines with J gene TRBJ1-3; no reliable D call. This CDR3 spans 13 amino acids. CDR1 and CDR2 (germline): SGHNT, YENEEA. With 6 bases removed from V and 3 bases from J, the gap between germline ends came to 9 bases. The CDR3 DNA follows: TGTGCCAGCAGAACGTCGGGTGGAAACACCATATATTTT. Its protein product is CASRTSGGNTIYF.

V usage is TRBV27 and J usage is TRBJ2-1; D may be TRBD1 (6 bases). Germline V gene data show CDR1 as MNHEY and CDR2 as SMNVEV (reference sequence). V lost 8 bases, J lost 5 bases, and 19 bases lay in between. The CDR3 is 15 residues long. CDR3 nucleotides: TGTGCCAGCGGAACCTCACAGGGTTGGGACAATGAGCAGTTCTTC. It yields the protein CASGTSQGWDNEQFF.

Only one count was recorded for this clone. CDR3 in DNA: TGTGCCAGCAGTAACGGACAGTATCAAAATTCACCCCTCCACTTT. As protein: CASSNGQYQNSPLHF. This rearrangement joins TRBV2 to TRBJ1-6, with D possibly TRBD1 on 6 matching bases. This CDR3 contains 15 residues. With 5 bases removed from V and 7 bases from J, the gap between germline ends came to 15 bases. Germline V lookup: CDR1 SNHLY, CDR2 FYNNEI.

The count of this clone is one. This sequence joins TRBV6-5 and TRBJ2-1, with D possibly being TRBD2 (7 bases). In germline, CDR1 is MNHEY, CDR2 SVGAGI. The CDR3 is made up of 14 amino acids. Trimming removed 5 bases from V and 8 bases from J, with 16 bases in between. This chain's CDR3 is CASSKGGVVHEQFF. The CDR3 DNA reads TGTGCCAGCAGTAAGGGGGGGGTGGTTCATGAGCAGTTCTTC.

The DNA of the CDR3 is TGTGCCAGCAATACGATATATAATTCACCCCTCCACTTT. This codes for CASNTIYNSPLHF. The rearrangement uses TRBV2 and TRBJ1-6; D ambiguous. CDR1 SNHLY and CDR2 FYNNEI come from the germline V gene. The CDR3 runs 13 residues. The germline V and J ends were trimmed by 7 bases and 4 bases, with 8 bases remaining between them.

In this sample, this clone turned up once. The chain combines TRBV29-1 with TRBJ2-1, with D perhaps TRBD2 (6 bases). From germline, CDR1 is SQVTM and CDR2 ANQGSEA. V was trimmed by 7 bases and J by 6 bases, leaving 13 bases between them. This CDR3 is built from 12 residues. CDR3 region: CSDGDLTNEQFF. The CDR3 DNA sequence: TGCAGCGACGGGGACTTGACCAATGAGCAGTTCTTC.

The V call is TRBV19, the J call TRBJ1-1; D is perhaps TRBD1 (5 bases). Germline assignment: CDR1 LNHDA and CDR2 SQIVND (reference sequence). The CDR3 spans 11 residues. V lost 8 bases and J 7 bases, leaving 11 bases between the germline ends. The CDR3 loop is CASGAGVEAFF. As DNA, the CDR3 is TGTGCCAGTGGGGCTGGGGTTGAAGCTTTCTTT.

This chain joins TRBV7-9 and TRBJ2-1; 7 nucleotides align to TRBD1. The CDR3 has 16 residues. J lost 0 bases, V lost 1 base, and 3 bases had no gene match. Germline V CDR1 and CDR2: SEHNR, FQNEAQ (reference sequence). CDR3 amino acids: CASSLEGQSSYNEQFF. Here the CDR3 DNA reads TGTGCCAGCAGCTTAGAGGGACAGAGCTCCTACAATGAGCAGTTCTTC.

This chain joins TRBV11-2 and TRBJ2-3; TRBD2 aligns across 7 bases. The trim removed 1 base at V and 3 bases at J, leaving 7 bases unmatched. The CDR3 totals 16 residues. Germline assignment: CDR1 SGHAT and CDR2 FQNNGV. The CDR3 DNA is TGTGCCAGCAGCTTAGGTCCAGCGGGGTCAACAGATACGCAGTATTTT. This translates into CASSLGPAGSTDTQYF.

V is TRBV7-2 and J is TRBJ2-5; TRBD2 might be the D (6 bases). Per the germline V gene, CDR1 is SGHTA and CDR2 is FQGNSA. The CDR3 runs 15 residues. V lost 4 bases and J lost 5, with 17 bases in between. CDR3 in DNA: TGTGCCAGCAGCTCCCGAGGAGCGGAGGGGGAGACCCAGTACTTC. It yields the protein CASSSRGAEGETQYF.

This chain uses TRBV7-6 with TRBJ2-3; the match to TRBD1 covers 11 bases. V gave up 3 bases and J gave up 6 bases; unmatched junction bases: 8. The CDR3 sequence is 16 residues long. Germline V lookup: CDR1 SGHVS, CDR2 FNYEAQ. CDR3 sequence reads: CASSFAGDRGLDTQYF. DNA for the CDR3: TGTGCCAGCAGCTTCGCCGGGGACAGGGGGTTGGATACGCAGTATTTT.

This rearrangement joins TRBV24-1 to TRBJ2-3; the D is unclear. This CDR3 has 15 residues. V dropped 3 bases and J dropped 1 base, with 10 bases sitting between them. Germline V lookup: CDR1 KGHDR, CDR2 SFDVKD. The CDR3, as DNA: TGTGCCACCAGTGATCCTTCCAGAGGCACAGATACGCAGTATTTT. This sequence encodes CATSDPSRGTDTQYF.

V is TRBV4-1 and J is TRBJ2-7; unclear D gene. In germline, CDR1 is MGHRA, CDR2 YSYEKL. The CDR3 is made up of 17 amino acids. V shed 0 bases and J shed 6 bases, with 21 bases lying between them. Here the CDR3 reads CASSQDPGPAPLSEQYF. Written as DNA, the CDR3 is TGCGCCAGCAGCCAAGATCCAGGCCCTGCACCACTCTCCGAGCAGTACTTC.

The V and J genes are TRBV30 and TRBJ2-2; 7 positions match TRBD2. The CDR3 loop spans 16 amino acids. V was clipped by 3 bases and J by 5 bases; unmatched bases: 12. Per germline, CDR1 GTSNPN and CDR2 SVGIG (reference sequence). The CDR3 nucleotides read TGTGCCTGGAGCGCCCCCGGCGGGAGTAAAACCGGGGAGCTGTTTTTT. Protein sequence: CAWSAPGGSKTGELFF.

The gene calls are TRBV18 and TRBJ2-1; 10 bases align to TRBD1. CDR1 KGHSH and CDR2 LQKENI come from the germline V gene. The V and J ends lost 4 bases and 8 bases, in that order; junction bases with no gene match: 8. The CDR3 length is 15 residues. The CDR3, as DNA: TGTGCCAGCTCACTTACCGGGACAGGGGTCCATGAGCAGTTCTTC. The encoded protein is CASSLTGTGVHEQFF.

V gene TRBV28 combines with J gene TRBJ1-2; D uncertain. The CDR3 consists of 12 residues. Germline-derived CDR1 and CDR2 are MDHEN and SYDVKM. The V end was cut by 6 bases, the J end by 10 bases, with 15 bases between. CDR3 region: CASRGTAHVYTF. CDR3 DNA sequence: TGTGCCAGCAGGGGCACGGCCCATGTCTACACCTTC.

The rearrangement uses TRBV4-1 and TRBJ2-2; no clear D. Trimming took off 0 bases at V and 2 bases at J, with 7 bases between the two ends. CDR1 is MGHRA, CDR2 YSYEKL, per germline. CDR3 length equals 15 residues. The CDR3 region is CASSQDRGNTGELFF. In nucleotides, the CDR3 is TGCGCCAGCAGCCAAGACAGAGGAAACACCGGGGAGCTGTTTTTT.

The chain has TRBV7-2 and TRBJ1-3; D ambiguous. Deletions cut 1 base from V and 0 bases from J, with 13 bases between. Germline CDR1 SGHTA, CDR2 FQGNSA. The CDR3 covers 17 residues. CDR3 nucleotide sequence: TGTGCCAGCAGCTTAGGTCGGGGAACAAGCTCTGGAAACACCATATATTTT. Its translation: CASSLGRGTSSGNTIYF.

This clone was counted once. This sequence joins TRBV5-1 and TRBJ2-2, with 10 bases matching TRBD1. The ends lost 3 bases at V and 5 bases at J; junction bases unmatched: 7. The germline CDR1 and CDR2 sequences are SGHRS and YFSETQ. There are 16 residues in the CDR3. CDR3 sequence: CASSWTGGGRTGELFF. CDR3 nucleotide sequence: TGCGCCAGCAGCTGGACAGGGGGAGGTAGGACCGGGGAGCTGTTTTTT.

The chain recombines TRBV19 with TRBJ2-7; TRBD1 agrees at 8 bases. Trimming at V came to 3 bases and at J to 6 bases, leaving 1 base not matched to a gene. Germline lookup yields CDR1 LNHDA and CDR2 SQIVND (reference sequence). The CDR3 sequence is 12 residues long. The CDR3 DNA is TGTGCCAGTAGTATCGGGACAGGCGAGCAGTACTTC. It translates to CASSIGTGEQYF.